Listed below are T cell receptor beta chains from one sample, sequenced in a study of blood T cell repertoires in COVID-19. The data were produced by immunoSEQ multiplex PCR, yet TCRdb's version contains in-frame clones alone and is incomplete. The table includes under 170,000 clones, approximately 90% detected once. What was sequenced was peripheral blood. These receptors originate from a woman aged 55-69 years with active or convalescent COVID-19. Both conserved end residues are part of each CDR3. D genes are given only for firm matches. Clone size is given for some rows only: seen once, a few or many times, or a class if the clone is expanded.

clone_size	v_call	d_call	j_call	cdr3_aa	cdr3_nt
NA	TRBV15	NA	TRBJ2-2	CATSRDGAGFEELFF	TGTGCCACCAGCAGAGATGGGGCGGGGTTCGAGGAGCTGTTTTTT
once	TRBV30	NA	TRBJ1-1	CAWNKLQGNTEAFF	TGTGCCTGGAACAAGCTACAGGGGAACACTGAAGCTTTCTTT
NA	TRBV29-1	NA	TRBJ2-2	CSVWGAGELFF	TGCAGCGTTTGGGGCGCCGGGGAGCTGTTTTTT
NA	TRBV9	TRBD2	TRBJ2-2	CASSGHGTSGGRVTGELFF	TGTGCCAGCAGCGGTCACGGGACTAGCGGGGGGCGGGTCACCGGGGAGCTGTTTTTT
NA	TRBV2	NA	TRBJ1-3	CASSEESNTIYF	TGTGCCAGCAGTGAGGAGTCTAACACCATATATTTT
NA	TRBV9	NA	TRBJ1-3	CASSVEGSGNTIYF	TGTGCCAGCAGCGTAGAGGGGTCTGGAAACACCATATATTTT
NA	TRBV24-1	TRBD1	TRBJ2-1	CATSDTPGQGMYNEQFF	TGTGCCACCAGTGACACCCCGGGACAGGGGATGTACAATGAGCAGTTCTTC
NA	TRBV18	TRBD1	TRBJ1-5	CASSVTGTGANQPQHF	TGTGCCAGCTCAGTAACCGGGACAGGGGCGAATCAGCCCCAGCATTTT
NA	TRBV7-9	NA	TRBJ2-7	CASSDRPTYEQYF	TGTGCCAGCAGCGACAGGCCAACCTACGAGCAGTACTTC
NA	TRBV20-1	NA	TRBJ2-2	CSASKAANTGELFF	TGCAGTGCTAGTAAAGCCGCGAACACCGGGGAGCTGTTTTTT
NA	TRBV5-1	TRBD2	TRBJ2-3	CASSASGGRTDTQYF	TGCGCCAGCAGCGCCTCGGGGGGTCGCACAGATACGCAGTATTTT
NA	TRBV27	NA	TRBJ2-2	CASSFKVGGTGELFF	TGTGCCAGCAGTTTTAAGGTGGGGGGCACCGGGGAGCTGTTTTTT
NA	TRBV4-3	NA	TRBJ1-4	CASSQGSGGGNEKLFF	TGCGCCAGCAGCCAGGGTTCCGGGGGGGGTAATGAAAAACTGTTTTTT
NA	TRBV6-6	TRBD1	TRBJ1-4	CASTRDSATNEKLFF	TGTGCCAGCACGAGGGACAGTGCAACTAATGAAAAACTGTTTTTT
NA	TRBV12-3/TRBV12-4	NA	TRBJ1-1	CASSPLRAGDAFF	TGTGCCAGCAGCCCCTTGAGGGCGGGCGATGCTTTCTTT
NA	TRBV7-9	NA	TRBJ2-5	CASSLVPGIETQYF	TGTGCCAGCAGCTTAGTACCAGGGATAGAGACCCAGTACTTC
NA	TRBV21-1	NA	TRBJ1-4	CASISWDRGNEKLFF	TGTGCCAGCATCTCCTGGGACAGGGGTAATGAAAAACTGTTTTTT
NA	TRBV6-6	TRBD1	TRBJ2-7	CASSQTGIESYEQYF	TGTGCCAGCAGTCAGACAGGGATAGAGTCCTACGAGCAGTACTTC
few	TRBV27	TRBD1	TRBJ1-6	CASSYGQDNSPLHF	TGTGCCAGCAGTTACGGACAGGATAATTCACCCCTCCACTTT
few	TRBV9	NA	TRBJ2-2	CASSVDPSRRGGELFF	TGTGCCAGCAGCGTAGACCCCTCGAGGAGGGGCGGGGAGCTGTTTTTT
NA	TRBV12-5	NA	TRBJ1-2	CASGLGLEDYGYTF	TGTGCTAGTGGTTTGGGGTTGGAGGACTATGGCTACACCTTC
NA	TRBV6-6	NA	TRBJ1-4	CASSYGMYREKLFF	TGTGCCAGCAGTTACGGGATGTACAGGGAAAAACTGTTTTTT
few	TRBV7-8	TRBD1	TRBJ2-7	CASSPGQGDEQYF	TGTGCCAGCAGCCCAGGACAGGGCGACGAGCAGTACTTC
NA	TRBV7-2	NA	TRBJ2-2	CASTPRPAADTGELFF	TGTGCCAGCACCCCGCGGCCCGCGGCCGATACCGGGGAGCTGTTTTTT
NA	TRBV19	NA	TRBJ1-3	CASRRGRAGNTIYF	TGTGCCAGTAGGCGAGGCAGGGCTGGAAACACCATATATTTT
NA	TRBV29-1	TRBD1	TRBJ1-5	CSVGKTGDGPQHF	TGCAGCGTTGGTAAGACAGGGGATGGGCCCCAGCATTTT
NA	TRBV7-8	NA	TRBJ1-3	CASSSGSGNTIYF	TGTGCCAGCAGCTCGGGATCTGGAAACACCATATATTTT
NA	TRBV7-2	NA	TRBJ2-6	CASTLSYSGANVLTF	TGTGCCAGCACACTCTCATACTCTGGGGCCAACGTCCTGACTTTC
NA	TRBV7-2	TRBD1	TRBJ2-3	CASRQPGQGFGGGTDTQYF	TGTGCCAGCAGACAACCGGGACAGGGGTTTGGAGGTGGCACAGATACGCAGTATTTT
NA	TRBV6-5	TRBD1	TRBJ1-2	CASSYYGTGGGYTF	TGTGCCAGCAGTTACTACGGGACAGGGGGTGGCTACACCTTC
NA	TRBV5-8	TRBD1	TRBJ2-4	CASTTFGTDGNIQYF	TGTGCCAGCACTACTTTCGGGACAGATGGAAACATTCAGTACTTC
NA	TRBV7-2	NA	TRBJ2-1	CASSLDAMWLRSSYNEQFF	TGTGCCAGCAGCTTAGATGCAATGTGGCTGCGGTCCTCCTACAATGAGCAGTTCTTC
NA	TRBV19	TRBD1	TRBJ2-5	CASSKGAQETQYF	TGTGCCAGTAGTAAGGGGGCCCAAGAGACCCAGTACTTC
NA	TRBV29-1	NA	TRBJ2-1	CSVVLGLAFKNEQFF	TGCAGCGTTGTATTGGGACTGGCGTTCAAGAATGAGCAGTTCTTC
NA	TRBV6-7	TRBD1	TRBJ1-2	CASSYPQGAFNYGYTF	TGTGCCAGCAGCTACCCACAGGGGGCTTTTAACTATGGCTACACCTTC
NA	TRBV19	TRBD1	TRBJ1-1	CASSMGQINTEAFF	TGTGCCAGTAGCATGGGACAGATCAACACTGAAGCTTTCTTT
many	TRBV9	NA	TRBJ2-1	CASSGTMSSYNEQFF	TGTGCCAGCAGCGGGACTATGAGCTCCTACAATGAGCAGTTCTTC
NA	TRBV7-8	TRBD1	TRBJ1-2	CASSLTGDENYGYTF	TGTGCCAGCAGCTTGACAGGGGATGAGAACTATGGCTACACCTTC
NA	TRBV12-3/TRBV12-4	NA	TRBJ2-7	CASSKPRVYEQYF	TGTGCCAGCAGCAAACCCCGGGTATACGAGCAGTACTTC
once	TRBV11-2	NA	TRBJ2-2	CASSLAVGGELFF	TGTGCCAGCAGCTTAGCGGTTGGCGGGGAGCTGTTTTTT
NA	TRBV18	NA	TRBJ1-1	CASSPGSGSEAFF	TGTGCCAGCTCACCGGGTTCGGGGTCTGAAGCTTTCTTT
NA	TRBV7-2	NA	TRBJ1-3	CASSSPVSSGNTIYF	TGTGCCAGCAGCTCTCCGGTTAGCTCTGGAAACACCATATATTTT
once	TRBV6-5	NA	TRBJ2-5	CASSYSYGQETQYF	TGTGCCAGCAGTTACTCGTACGGTCAAGAGACCCAGTACTTC
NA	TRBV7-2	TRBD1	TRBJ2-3	CASSRDRATDTQYF	TGTGCCAGCAGCCGGGACAGGGCTACAGATACGCAGTATTTT
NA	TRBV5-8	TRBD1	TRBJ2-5	CASSGTAQETQYF	TGTGCCAGCAGCGGGACAGCACAAGAGACCCAGTACTTC
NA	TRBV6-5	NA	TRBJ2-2	CAIKGGGRNTGELFF	TGTGCCATTAAGGGAGGGGGGAGGAACACCGGGGAGCTGTTTTTT